This T cell receptor (beta chain) stems from a study of beta chain features in type 1 diabetes. Study details: Healthy donors resembled patients in age, gender and cell yields. Study-wide results and caveats: Shorter templates might be favored by PCR, and equally so in patients and in controls.

Researchers reported sorting CD4+ naive, central memory, regulatory and stem cell-like memory cells via CD45RO/CCR7/CD25/CD127/CD95/CD27. The germline V gene encodes CDR1 SNHLY and CDR2 FYNNEI. The CDR3 is 12 residues long. Trimming removed 7 bases from V and 6 bases from J, with 12 bases in between. This clone was observed a few times. Its target is unknown. Since all of the isolated RNA was reverse transcribed, expressed TCRB transcripts were what got sequenced. The table came from immunoSEQ multiplex PCR; TCRdb's copy has only in-frame clones and leaves some out. The sample shows tens of thousands of clones, under 35% of them seen only once.

Sequenced input: stem cell memory CD4+ T cells from blood. The genes are TRBV2 and TRBJ1-2; TRBD1 might be the D (5 bases). This TCR was sampled from a woman between 18 and 29 years old in good health. The CDR3 loop reads CASKGGVDGYTF. As DNA, the CDR3 is TGTGCCAGCAAAGGAGGGGTGGATGGCTACACCTTC.